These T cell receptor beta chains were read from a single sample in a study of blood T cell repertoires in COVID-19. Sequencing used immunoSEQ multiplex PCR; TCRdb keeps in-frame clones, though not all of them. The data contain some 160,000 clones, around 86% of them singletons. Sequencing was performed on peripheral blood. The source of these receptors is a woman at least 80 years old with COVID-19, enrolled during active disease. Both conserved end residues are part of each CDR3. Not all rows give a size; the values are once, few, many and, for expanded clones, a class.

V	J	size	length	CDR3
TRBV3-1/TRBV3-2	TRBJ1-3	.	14	CASSRQGSGNTIYF
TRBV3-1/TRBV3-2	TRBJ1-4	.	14	CASSHYLEGEKLFF
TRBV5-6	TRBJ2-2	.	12	CASSTSDGELFF
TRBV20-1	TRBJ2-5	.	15	CSASQGTSGTETQYF
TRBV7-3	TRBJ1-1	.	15	CASSSTGGTNTEAFF
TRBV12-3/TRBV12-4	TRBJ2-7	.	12	CASRREGYEQYF
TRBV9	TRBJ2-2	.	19	CASSVAFPSSQMNTGELFF
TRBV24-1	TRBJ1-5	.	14	CATSETGGNQPQHF
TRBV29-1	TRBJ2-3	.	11	CSVGQAQGQYF
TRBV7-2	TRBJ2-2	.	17	CASSSGSWREVTGELFF
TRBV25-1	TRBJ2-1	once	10	CASRYNEQFF
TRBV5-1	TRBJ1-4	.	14	CASSQDSSNEKLFF
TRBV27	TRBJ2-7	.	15	CASSRDRNTPYEQYF
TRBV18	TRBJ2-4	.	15	CASSPPGGSGNIQYF
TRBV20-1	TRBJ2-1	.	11	CSAPLATQQFF
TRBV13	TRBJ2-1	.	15	CASSHRLASYNEQFF
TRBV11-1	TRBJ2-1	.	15	CASSLAGQFYNEQFF
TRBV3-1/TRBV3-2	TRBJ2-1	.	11	CASSQRSEQFF
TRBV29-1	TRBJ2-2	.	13	CSVDSGYTGELFF
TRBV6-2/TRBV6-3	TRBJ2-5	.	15	CASSIAGEGRETQYF
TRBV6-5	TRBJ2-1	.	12	CATRDSYNEQFF
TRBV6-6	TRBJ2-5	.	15	CASSSLAGWVETQYF
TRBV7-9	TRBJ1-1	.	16	CASSFAGGGENTEAFF
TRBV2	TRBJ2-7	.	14	CASSELAVSYEQYF
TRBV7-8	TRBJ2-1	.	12	CASSYYYNEQFF
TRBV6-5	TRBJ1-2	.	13	CASSWDRLYGYTF
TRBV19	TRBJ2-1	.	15	CASSISAGLNNEQFF
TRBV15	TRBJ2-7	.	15	CATSRDRVGGGEQYF
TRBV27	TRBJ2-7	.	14	CASSLRDRYSEQYF
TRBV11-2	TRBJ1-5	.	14	CASSLFGSDQPQHF
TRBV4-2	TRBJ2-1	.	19	CASSQDSPLTAFNYNEQFF
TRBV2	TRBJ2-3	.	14	CASIRGAGTDTQYF
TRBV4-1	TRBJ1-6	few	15	CASSQDGLGRRPLHF
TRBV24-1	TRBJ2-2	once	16	CATSDPPPANTGELFF
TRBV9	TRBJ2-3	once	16	CASSVAHGGEADTQYF
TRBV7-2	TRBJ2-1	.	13	CASSQGVSNEQFF
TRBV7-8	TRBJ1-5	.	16	CASSLELGGVNQPQHF
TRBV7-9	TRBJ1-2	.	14	CASSLEQGSYGYTF
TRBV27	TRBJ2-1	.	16	CASSFWQGGYYNEQFF
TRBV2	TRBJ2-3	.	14	CASRPGTSTDTQYF
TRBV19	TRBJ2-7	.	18	CASSIEADSGTNSHEQYF
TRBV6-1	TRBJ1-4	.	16	CASSAKTGTTNEKLFF
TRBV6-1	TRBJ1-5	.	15	CASSWGQGNNQPQHF
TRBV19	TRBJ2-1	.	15	CATLPWGGGYNEQFF
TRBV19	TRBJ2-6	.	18	CASRDFGQDLSGANVLTF
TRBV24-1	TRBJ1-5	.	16	CATSDGGQGDVGPQHF
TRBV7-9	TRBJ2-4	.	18	CASSPLGGGREAKNIQYF
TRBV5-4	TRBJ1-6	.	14	CASSLAGNDSPLHF
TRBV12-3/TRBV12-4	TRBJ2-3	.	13	CASWTGGRDTQYF
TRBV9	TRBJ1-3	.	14	CASSVDGTGNTIYF
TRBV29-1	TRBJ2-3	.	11	CSVGHTDTQYF
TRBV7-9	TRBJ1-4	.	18	CASSLITYRSLGNEKLFF
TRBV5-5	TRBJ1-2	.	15	CASSLGQGADYGYTF
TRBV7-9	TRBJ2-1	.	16	CASSPRTGTGYNEQFF
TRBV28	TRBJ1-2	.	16	CASSLAGTGVRSSYTF
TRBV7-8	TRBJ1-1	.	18	CASSNQGQGTRRDTEAFF
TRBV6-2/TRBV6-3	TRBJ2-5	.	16	CASSLGLAGGAETQYF
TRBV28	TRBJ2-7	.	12	CASSFGPYEQYF
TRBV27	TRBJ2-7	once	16	CASRRTSAIGVYEQYF